The clone carrying this T cell receptor beta chain was observed a few times. Antigen: not known. The data originate from a study of T-cell memory formation after mild COVID-19. Study details: TCR clusters mostly belonged to single donors. Study conclusions and caveats: The study detected some responding clones in pre-infection memory, suggesting cross-reactive memory joined. Day 15 to 85 contracting clones showed balanced CD4/CD8; later expanders leaned CD4+.

Using its own MiXCR run on the 5' RACE reads, TCRdb lists one record per CDR3 protein. This sample has about 410,000 distinct CDR3 sequences, with around 22% found just once. Trimming cost V 7 bases and J 5 bases, with 7 bases left between them. CDR3 length equals 11 residues. CDR1 is KGHDR, CDR2 SFDVKD, per germline. Sequencing was performed on PBMCs or a T cell subset sorted from them (not recorded which). V and J are TRBV24-1 and TRBJ1-1; D is unresolved. This receptor was identified in an adult woman who had mild COVID-19 (a few samples of this study predate the infection). Cell type and time point are not known. CDR3 sequence: CATSRGTEAFF. In DNA, the CDR3 is TGTGCCACCAGCCGGGGAACTGAAGCTTTCTTT.